This TCR beta chain comes out of a study of blood T cell repertoires in COVID-19. Profiled with immunoSEQ multiplex PCR; TCRdb holds only in-frame clones, not every one. In the table there are 260,000 or so clones, roughly 87% of which are singletons. Unmatched junction bases numbered 6, after V lost 1 base and J lost 5 bases. The CDR3 has 16 residues. The germline CDR1 and CDR2 sequences are MNHNS and SASEGT. The chain couples TRBV6-1 to TRBJ2-1; 9 nucleotides agree with TRBD2. This TCR derives from a man younger than 35 with active or convalescent COVID-19. Sequenced input: peripheral blood. The CDR3 bases are TGTGCCAGCAGTGAAGTGGCGGGGGGGCTGGACAATGAGCAGTTCTTC. This codes for CASSEVAGGLDNEQFF.